This T cell receptor beta chain originates from a study of siplizumab effects on memory and regulatory T cells. Libraries were prepared by immunoSEQ multiplex PCR; TCRdb keeps only in-frame clonotypes and omits some of them. The sample lists about 50,000 clones; 93% were seen once. Broader study findings: The naive T cell population seemed more diverse than memory cells and seemed a major contributor to the alloresponse.

Comment on this clone: The antigen remains undetermined.

Material for sequencing was CD8+ T cells sorted from blood. The receptor comes from a human donor in good health.

CDR3: CASGVALDEKLFF. CDR3 coding DNA: TGTGCCAGCGGAGTAGCCTTGGATGAAAAACTGTTTTTT. This sequence joins TRBV7-9 and TRBJ1-4; D is unclear. V was clipped by 8 bases and J by 6 bases, with 13 bases between them. CDR1 is SEHNR and CDR2 is FQNEAQ in the germline V gene (reference sequence). The CDR3 length is 13 residues.